A single sample is the source of the 32 T cell receptor beta chains below, sequenced in a study of shared clonotypes between healthy human individuals (dated by TCRdb to about 2020). Libraries came from the immunoSEQ multiplex PCR assay. The table was pulled from immuneACCESS by TCRdb, which kept in-frame rearrangements only. Such tables lose some clones; where checked, under half of the loss comes from unresolved V genes, and the rest has no known cause. This sample comprises hundreds of thousands of clones, about four fifths of them detected only once. The ten largest clones capture about 13% of the sample. The sequenced sample was PBMCs. The source of these receptors is a woman aged 40-49 years in good health. Some clones in this sample may be carry-over from other donors' samples.

There are many counts of this clone. The rearrangement uses TRBV18 and TRBJ2-3; TRBD1 agrees at 9 bases. This CDR3 has 16 residues. After removal of 3 bases from V and 1 base from J, the junction contained 5 bases not matched to a gene. CDR1 KGHSH and CDR2 LQKENI come from the germline V gene. The CDR3 is CASSPLTGGGTDTQYF. The CDR3 region has the DNA TGTGCCAGCTCACCGCTTACAGGGGGCGGCACAGATACGCAGTATTTT.

The CDR3 spells CASSLWGGGQPQHF. DNA of the CDR3: TGTGCCAGCAGCTTGTGGGGGGGTGGTCAGCCCCAGCATTTT. The chain uses TRBV5-5 and TRBJ1-5; TRBD1 might be the D (5 bases). The V end lost 1 base, the J end lost 6 bases, and 11 bases lay between the germline ends. Germline V gene sequence: CDR1 SGHKS, CDR2 YYEKEE (reference sequence). The CDR3 runs 14 residues.

The gene calls are TRBV9 and TRBJ2-3; D is unresolved. Trimming stripped 0 bases from V and 2 bases from J, with 16 bases between. The CDR3 totals 17 residues. The V gene's germline CDR1 is SGDLS and CDR2 YYNGEE. This chain's CDR3 is CASSVEDLRFPTDTQYF. CDR3 nucleotide sequence: TGTGCCAGCAGCGTAGAGGATTTGCGATTCCCCACAGATACGCAGTATTTT.

As regards this clone: The sample holds other DNA sequences that translate to the same CDR3. The chain links TRBV7-7 to TRBJ2-5; 12 bases agree with TRBD2. In germline, CDR1 is SSHAT, CDR2 FNYEAQ (reference sequence). V shed 1 base and J 5 bases; nucleotides not matched to a gene: 2. The CDR3 has 15 residues. As DNA, the CDR3 is TGTGCCAGCAGCTTAGGACTAGCGGGAGAGGAGACCCAGTACTTC. Amino acid sequence: CASSLGLAGEETQYF.

The chain combines TRBV7-2 with TRBJ2-3; TRBD2 aligns across 13 bases. The CDR3 covers 16 residues. Germline V gene lookup returns CDR1 SGHTA and CDR2 FQGNSA. Trimming removed 4 bases from V and 4 bases from J; junction bases left unmatched: 5. As DNA, the CDR3 is TGTGCCAGCAGCTCACGGACTAGCGGGAGCGCAGATACGCAGTATTTT. Translation gives CASSSRTSGSADTQYF. The variable domain in full, with the rest retrieved from reference TRBV7-2 and TRBJ2-3, is GAGVSQSPSNKVTEKGKDVELRCDPISGHTALYWYRQSLGQGLEFLIYFQGNSAPDKSGLPSDRFSAERTGGSVSTLTIQRTQQEDSAVYLCASSSRTSGSADTQYFGPGTRLTVL.

This clone was counted once. The chain couples TRBV7-6 to TRBJ2-3, with a possible D match to TRBD2 (5 bases). Per the germline V gene, CDR1 is SGHVS and CDR2 is FNYEAQ. The CDR3 is 14 amino acids. V was shortened by 1 base and J by 8 bases, with 13 bases between the two germline ends. The CDR3, as DNA: TGTGCCAGCAGCTTAGGAGGGCAGTCGGGTACGCAGTATTTT. Protein product: CASSLGGQSGTQYF. The full variable domain, rest sourced from reference TRBV7-6 and TRBJ2-3, is GAGVSQSPRYKVTKRGQDVALRCDPISGHVSLYWYRQALGQGPEFLTYFNYEAQQDKSGLPNDRFSAERPEGSISTLTIQRTEQRDSAMYRCASSLGGQSGTQYFGPGTRLTVL.

CDR3 sequence: CASICDSGLSGNTIYF. The CDR3, as DNA: TGTGCCAGCATTTGCGACAGCGGCCTTTCTGGAAACACCATATATTTT. The chain combines TRBV27 with TRBJ1-3; D perhaps matches TRBD1 (5 bases). Germline-derived CDR1 and CDR2 are MNHEY and SMNVEV (reference sequence). The CDR3 has 16 residues. V dropped 7 bases and J dropped 1 base, with 17 bases sitting between them.

The V call is TRBV28, the J call TRBJ1-1; D call uncertain. This CDR3 has 13 residues. Germline CDR1 and CDR2: MDHEN and SYDVKM. Deletions cut 3 bases from V and 4 bases from J, with 9 bases between. CDR3 loop: CASSFAGITEAFF. In nucleotides, the CDR3 is TGTGCCAGCAGTTTCGCAGGTATCACTGAAGCTTTCTTT. Full variable domain (remainder filled in from reference TRBV28 and TRBJ1-1): DVKVTQSSRYLVKRTGEKVFLECVQDMDHENMFWYRQDPGLGLRLIYFSYDVKMKEKGDIPEGYSVSREKKERFSLILESASTNQTSMYLCASSFAGITEAFFGQGTRLTVV.

The chain joins TRBV7-8 to TRBJ2-2, with 13 positions matching TRBD2. CDR3 length: 17 amino acids. Trimming removed 2 bases from V and 5 bases from J; junction bases left unmatched: 5. Germline CDR1 reads SGHVS; CDR2 reads FQNEAQ. The CDR3 sequence: CASSLRGLAGVTGELFF. The CDR3 DNA follows: TGTGCCAGCAGCTTAAGAGGACTAGCGGGGGTAACCGGGGAGCTGTTTTTT.

The chain recombines TRBV27 with TRBJ1-2; the D gene is possibly TRBD1 (5 bases). CDR1 is MNHEY and CDR2 is SMNVEV in the germline V gene (reference sequence). Deletions cut 3 bases from V and 0 bases from J, with 11 bases between. This CDR3 has 15 amino acids. The CDR3 DNA reads TGTGCCAGCAGTTTTAAAGGGGCCTCTAACTATGGCTACACCTTC. Protein product: CASSFKGASNYGYTF.

The chain recombines TRBV18 with TRBJ1-4; 9 nucleotides agree with TRBD1. This CDR3 is built from 18 residues. V lost 4 bases, J lost 4 bases, and 13 bases stayed unmatched. CDR1 is KGHSH, CDR2 LQKENI, per germline. The CDR3: CASSRAPGQGLSNEKLFF. The CDR3 nucleotides read TGTGCCAGCTCACGGGCGCCGGGACAGGGTCTGAGTAATGAAAAACTGTTTTTT. The full variable domain, rest sourced from reference TRBV18 and TRBJ1-4, is NAGVMQNPRHLVRRRGQEARLRCSPMKGHSHVYWYRQLPEEGLKFMVYLQKENIIDESGMPKERFSAEFPKEGPSILRIQQVVRGDSAAYFCASSRAPGQGLSNEKLFFGSGTQLSVL.

This clone was seen a handful of times. V gene TRBV2 combines with J gene TRBJ1-4; D is unclear. Between the trimmed V and J ends, which lost 7 bases and 5 bases, there was a span of 11 bases. Germline CDR1 SNHLY, CDR2 FYNNEI. This CDR3 has 13 residues. The CDR3 protein is CASKSGINEKLFF. The CDR3 DNA sequence: TGTGCCAGCAAATCCGGGATCAATGAAAAACTGTTTTTT.

This chain joins TRBV25-1 and TRBJ2-4; 7 bases map to TRBD1. CDR1 is MGHDK, CDR2 SYGVNS, per germline. This CDR3 is 15 amino acids long. V was clipped by 2 bases and J by 6 bases; unmatched bases: 7. Here the CDR3 reads CASSERRTGGNIQYF. In nucleotides, the CDR3 is TGTGCCAGCAGTGAAAGGCGGACAGGAGGAAACATTCAGTACTTC.

The genes are TRBV4-1 and TRBJ2-5; D gene ambiguous. The CDR3 contains 15 residues. From germline, CDR1 is MGHRA and CDR2 YSYEKL. Trimming shortened V by 0 bases and J by 0 bases, and 8 bases separated the two germline ends. In DNA, the CDR3 is TGCGCCAGCAGCCAAGATGCGACATACCAAGAGACCCAGTACTTC. Amino acids: CASSQDATYQETQYF.

V gene TRBV4-1 combines with J gene TRBJ1-6; 12 bases agree with TRBD1. Losses at the gene ends were 3 bases for V and 10 bases for J; bases not matched to a gene: 4. This CDR3 is 15 amino acids long. The germline CDR1 and CDR2 sequences are MGHRA and YSYEKL. DNA for the CDR3: TGCGCCAGCAGCCACCCGGGACAGGGGGCATCACCCCTCCACTTT. Amino acids: CASSHPGQGASPLHF.

This clone appeared a few times. The chain combines TRBV28 with TRBJ2-2; 11 bases are a match to TRBD2. Germline values: CDR1 MDHEN, CDR2 SYDVKM. This CDR3 contains 15 residues. Germline trimming cut 3 bases from V and 6 bases from J; bases unmatched to any gene: 3. The CDR3 nucleotides read TGTGCCAGCAGTTTTAGCGGGAGGGCCTCCGGGGAGCTGTTTTTT. As protein: CASSFSGRASGELFF.

The chain couples TRBV5-1 to TRBJ1-1, with D possibly TRBD1 on 6 matching bases. Germline V gene lookup returns CDR1 SGHRS and CDR2 YFSETQ. V was pared by 0 bases and J by 11 bases, with 20 bases between. This CDR3 is 15 amino acids long. In DNA, the CDR3 is TGCGCCAGCAGCTTGGCTCCCAGGGGATCGGAAATGGCTTTCTTT. Encoded protein: CASSLAPRGSEMAFF.

The V gene is TRBV4-2, the J gene TRBJ2-7, with 10 bases lining up with TRBD2. The CDR3 is 16 residues long. Germline V gene sequence: CDR1 LGHNA, CDR2 YNFKEQ. Trimming at V came to 0 bases and at J to 4 bases, leaving 6 bases not matched to a gene. The CDR3 DNA reads TGTGCCAGCAGCCAAGAAGTTAGCGGGAGGAAGTACGAGCAGTACTTC. This gives the protein CASSQEVSGRKYEQYF.

The rearrangement links TRBV11-2 to TRBJ2-1; D gene ambiguous. V lost 5 bases, J lost 6 bases, and 20 bases lay in between. The germline V gene encodes CDR1 SGHAT and CDR2 FQNNGV. CDR3 size: 16 residues. CDR3 in DNA: TGTGCCAGCAGCCCCCAGCTAGTACAACCAACCAATGAGCAGTTCTTC. As protein: CASSPQLVQPTNEQFF. The full variable domain, its missing parts supplied by reference TRBV11-2 and TRBJ2-1, is EAGVAQSPRYKIIEKRQSVAFWCNPISGHATLYWYQQILGQGPKLLIQFQNNGVVDDSQLPKDRFSAERLKGVDSTLKIQPAKLEDSAVYLCASSPQLVQPTNEQFFGPGTRLTVL.

V gene TRBV6-5 combines with J gene TRBJ1-2, with D hard to call. Germline values: CDR1 MNHEY, CDR2 SVGAGI. Trimming pared 5 bases from V and 8 bases from J, leaving 18 bases between. This CDR3 comprises 14 residues. DNA of the CDR3: TGTGCCAGCAGTCCCCAAAGGGAAGAGGGAGGCTACACCTTC. Residues: CASSPQREEGGYTF.

V gene TRBV28 combines with J gene TRBJ1-5; D call uncertain. Trimming cost V 10 bases and J 2 bases, with 12 bases left between them. Germline-derived CDR1 and CDR2 are MDHEN and SYDVKM. The CDR3 is 13 residues long. In DNA, the CDR3 is TGTGCCATCGTCCAAGAGGGCAATCAGCCCCAGCATTTT. Translated: CAIVQEGNQPQHF. Full variable domain (missing parts from reference TRBV28 and TRBJ1-5): DVKVTQSSRYLVKRTGEKVFLECVQDMDHENMFWYRQDPGLGLRLIYFSYDVKMKEKGDIPEGYSVSREKKERFSLILESASTNQTSMYLCAIVQEGNQPQHFGDGTRLSIL.

The chain has TRBV29-1 and TRBJ2-1; no definite D call. CDR1 SQVTM and CDR2 ANQGSEA come from the germline V gene. Between the trimmed V and J ends, which lost 3 bases and 0 bases, there was a span of 9 bases. The CDR3 length is 14 residues. This CDR3 is CSVDSLSSYNEQFF. In DNA form, the CDR3 reads TGCAGCGTTGACAGTTTAAGCTCCTACAATGAGCAGTTCTTC.

This sequence joins TRBV7-6 and TRBJ2-1; no clear D. V lost 3 bases to trimming and J lost 10 bases, with 10 bases between them. Germline V gene sequence: CDR1 SGHVS, CDR2 FNYEAQ. The CDR3 spans 12 residues. CDR3: CASSLNRREQFF. CDR3 DNA sequence: TGTGCCAGCAGCTTGAACCGGCGAGAGCAGTTCTTC. Drawing the rest from reference TRBV7-6 and TRBJ2-1, the complete variable domain is GAGVSQSPRYKVTKRGQDVALRCDPISGHVSLYWYRQALGQGPEFLTYFNYEAQQDKSGLPNDRFSAERPEGSISTLTIQRTEQRDSAMYRCASSLNRREQFFGPGTRLTVL.

This clone was observed a single time. The chain is built from TRBV30 and TRBJ1-4; D is perhaps TRBD1 (6 bases). Trimming took 3 bases from V and 8 from J, leaving 16 bases between them. The germline gives CDR1 GTSNPN, CDR2 SVGIG (reference sequence). The CDR3 consists of 14 residues. The CDR3: CAWSADRRGEKLFF. The DNA for the CDR3 is TGTGCCTGGAGCGCCGACAGGCGGGGAGAAAAACTGTTTTTT.

This chain joins TRBV5-1 and TRBJ2-7, with 9 nucleotides matching TRBD2. CDR1 is SGHRS, CDR2 YFSETQ, per germline. Germline trimming cut 4 bases from V and 5 bases from J; bases unmatched to any gene: 13. The CDR3 has 16 residues. For the CDR3, the DNA is TGCGCCAGCAGCCCCTTAGGGACTAGCCGTGGTGACGAGCAGTACTTC. Translation: CASSPLGTSRGDEQYF. The full variable domain, with the rest looked up from reference TRBV5-1 and TRBJ2-7, is KAGVTQTPRYLIKTRGQQVTLSCSPISGHRSVSWYQQTPGQGLQFLFEYFSETQRNKGNFPGRFSGRQFSNSRSEMNVSTLELGDSALYLCASSPLGTSRGDEQYFGPGTRLTVT.

The table lists this clone with a few counts. The V gene is TRBV7-9, the J gene TRBJ1-1; perhaps TRBD1 as D (5 bases). Per the germline V gene, CDR1 is SEHNR and CDR2 is FQNEAQ (reference sequence). This CDR3 comprises 13 residues. V lost 5 bases to trimming and J lost 1 base, with 8 bases between them. CDR3 region: CASSAGTNTEAFF. The CDR3 coding sequence is TGTGCCAGCAGCGCCGGGACGAACACTGAAGCTTTCTTT.

The chain has TRBV4-2 and TRBJ1-2; 8 bases match TRBD1. With 0 bases clipped from V and 4 bases from J, the junction kept 4 bases outside the gene matches. This CDR3 has 15 residues. Germline V gene data show CDR1 as LGHNA and CDR2 as YNFKEQ. The CDR3 loop is CASSQDQDRAYGYTF. In nucleotides, the CDR3 is TGTGCCAGCAGCCAAGATCAGGACAGGGCCTATGGCTACACCTTC.

V gene TRBV18 combines with J gene TRBJ1-1, with TRBD1 matching 9 bases. V dropped 2 bases and J dropped 12; count of bases not matched to a gene: 7. Germline V gene lookup returns CDR1 KGHSH and CDR2 LQKENI. The CDR3 covers 13 residues. The CDR3 coding sequence is TGTGCCAGCTCACCAAGGGGGACAGGGATCCCTTTCTTT. This gives the protein CASSPRGTGIPFF.

The CDR3 loop reads CASSPQEGGREQYF. CDR3 bases: TGCGCCAGCAGCCCCCAGGAAGGGGGGCGCGAGCAGTACTTC. J is TRBJ2-7 and V is TRBV4-1; the D call may be TRBD1 or TRBD2 (6 bases each). The CDR3 totals 14 residues. V dropped 4 bases and J dropped 6 bases, with 16 bases sitting between them. CDR1 is MGHRA and CDR2 is YSYEKL in the germline V gene.

The chain carries TRBV28 and TRBJ2-7, with D tentatively TRBD2 (6 bases). The CDR3 contains 15 residues. Germline CDR1 MDHEN, CDR2 SYDVKM. Trimming pared 8 bases from V and 0 bases from J, leaving 17 bases between. CDR3 region: CASATRGRTSYEQYF. DNA of the CDR3: TGTGCCAGCGCTACCCGAGGGAGGACCTCCTACGAGCAGTACTTC.

This clone occurred once. The V and J genes are TRBV7-9 and TRBJ2-1; D may be TRBD2 (6 bases). From germline, CDR1 is SEHNR and CDR2 FQNEAQ (reference sequence). CDR3 length: 11 residues. Trimming stripped 3 bases from V and 12 bases from J, with 9 bases between. This CDR3 reads CASSFELAQFF. Here the CDR3 DNA reads TGTGCCAGCAGCTTCGAACTAGCGCAGTTCTTC.

This clone was detected ten times or more. CDR3 in DNA: TGTGCCAGCAGCCTCTCGACTAGCGGGAGCTACAATGAGCAGTTCTTC. As protein: CASSLSTSGSYNEQFF. The chain couples TRBV7-9 to TRBJ2-1; 12 bases are shared with TRBD2. CDR3 size: 16 residues. V shed 5 bases and J 3 bases; nucleotides not matched to a gene: 5. Per the germline V gene, CDR1 is SEHNR and CDR2 is FQNEAQ (reference sequence).